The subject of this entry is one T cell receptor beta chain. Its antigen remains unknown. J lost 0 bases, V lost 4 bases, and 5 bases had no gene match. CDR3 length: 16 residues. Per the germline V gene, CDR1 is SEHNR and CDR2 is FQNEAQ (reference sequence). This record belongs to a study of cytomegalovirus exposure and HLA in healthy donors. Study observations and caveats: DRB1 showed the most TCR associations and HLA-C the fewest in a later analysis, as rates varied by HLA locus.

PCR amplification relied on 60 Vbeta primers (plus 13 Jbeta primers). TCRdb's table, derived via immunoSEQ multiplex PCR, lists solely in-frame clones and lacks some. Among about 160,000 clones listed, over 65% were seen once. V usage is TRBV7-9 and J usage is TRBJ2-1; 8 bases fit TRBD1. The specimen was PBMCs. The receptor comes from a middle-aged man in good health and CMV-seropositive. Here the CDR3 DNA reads TGTGCCAGCAGCTCCGGGACAGGTAGCTCCTACAATGAGCAGTTCTTC. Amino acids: CASSSGTGSSYNEQFF. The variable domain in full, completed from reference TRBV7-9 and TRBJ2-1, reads DTGVSQNPRHKITKRGQNVTFRCDPISEHNRLYWYRQTLGQGPEFLTYFQNEAQLEKSRLLSDRFSAERPKGSFSTLEIQRTEQGDSAMYLCASSSGTGSSYNEQFFGPGTRLTVL.